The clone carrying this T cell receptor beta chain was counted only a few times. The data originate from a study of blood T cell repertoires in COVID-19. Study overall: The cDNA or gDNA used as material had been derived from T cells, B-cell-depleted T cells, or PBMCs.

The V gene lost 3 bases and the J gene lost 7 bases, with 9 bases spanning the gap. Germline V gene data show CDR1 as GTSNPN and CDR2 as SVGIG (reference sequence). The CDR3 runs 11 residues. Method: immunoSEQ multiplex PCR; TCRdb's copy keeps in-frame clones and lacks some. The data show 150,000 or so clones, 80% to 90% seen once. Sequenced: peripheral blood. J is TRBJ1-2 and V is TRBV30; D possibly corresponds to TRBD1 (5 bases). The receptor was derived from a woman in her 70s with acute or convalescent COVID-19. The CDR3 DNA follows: TGTGCCTGGAGGATGGGGGGTGGCTACACCTTC. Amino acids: CAWRMGGGYTF. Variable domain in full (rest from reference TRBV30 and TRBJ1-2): SQTIHQWPATLVQPVGSPLSLECTVEGTSNPNLYWYRQAAGRGLQLLFYSVGIGQISSEVPQNLSASRPQDRQFILSSKKLLLSDSGFYLCAWRMGGGYTFGSGTRLTVV.